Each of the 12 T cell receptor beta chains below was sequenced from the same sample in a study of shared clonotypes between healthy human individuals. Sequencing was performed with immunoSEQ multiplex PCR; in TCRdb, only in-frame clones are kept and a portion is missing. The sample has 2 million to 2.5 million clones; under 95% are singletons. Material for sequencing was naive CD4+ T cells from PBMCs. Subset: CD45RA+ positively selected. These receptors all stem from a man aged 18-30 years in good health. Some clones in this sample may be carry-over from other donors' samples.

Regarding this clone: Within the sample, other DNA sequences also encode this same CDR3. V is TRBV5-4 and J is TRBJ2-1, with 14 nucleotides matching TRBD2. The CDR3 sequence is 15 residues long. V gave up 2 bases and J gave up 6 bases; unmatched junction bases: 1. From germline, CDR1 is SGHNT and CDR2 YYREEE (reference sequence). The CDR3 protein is CASSFGTSGSNEQFF. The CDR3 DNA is TGTGCCAGCAGCTTTGGGACTAGCGGGAGCAATGAGCAGTTCTTC.

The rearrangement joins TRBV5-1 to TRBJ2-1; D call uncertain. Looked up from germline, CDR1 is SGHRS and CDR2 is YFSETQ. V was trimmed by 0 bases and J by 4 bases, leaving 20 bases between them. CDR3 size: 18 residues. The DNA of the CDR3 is TGCGCCAGCAGCTTGGAATCCGGGCGTGCGACCCCGTACAATGAGCAGTTCTTC. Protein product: CASSLESGRATPYNEQFF.

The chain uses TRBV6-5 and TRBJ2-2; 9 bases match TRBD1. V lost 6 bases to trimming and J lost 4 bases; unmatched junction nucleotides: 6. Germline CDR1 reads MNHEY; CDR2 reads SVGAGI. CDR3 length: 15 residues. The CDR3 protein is CASRRTGAGTGELFF. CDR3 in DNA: TGTGCCAGCAGAAGGACAGGGGCGGGCACCGGGGAGCTGTTTTTT.

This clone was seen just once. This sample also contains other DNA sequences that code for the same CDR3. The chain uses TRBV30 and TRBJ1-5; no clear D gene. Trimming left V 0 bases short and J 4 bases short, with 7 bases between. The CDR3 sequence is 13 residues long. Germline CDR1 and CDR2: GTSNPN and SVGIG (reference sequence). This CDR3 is CAWSVRGNQPQHF. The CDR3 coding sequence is TGTGCCTGGAGTGTACGAGGTAATCAGCCCCAGCATTTT.

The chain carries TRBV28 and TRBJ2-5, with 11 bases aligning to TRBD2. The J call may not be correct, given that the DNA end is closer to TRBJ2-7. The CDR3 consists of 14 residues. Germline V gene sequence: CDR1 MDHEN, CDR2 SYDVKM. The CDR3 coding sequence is TGTGCCAGTCTAGCGGGAGGACCTACGGGCGAGCAGTACTTC. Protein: CASLAGGPTGEQYF.

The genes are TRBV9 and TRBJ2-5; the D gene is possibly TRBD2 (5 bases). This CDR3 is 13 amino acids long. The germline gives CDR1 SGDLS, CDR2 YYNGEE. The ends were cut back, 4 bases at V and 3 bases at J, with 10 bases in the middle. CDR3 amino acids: CASSPGLKETQYF. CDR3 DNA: TGTGCCAGCAGCCCCGGACTGAAAGAGACCCAGTACTTC.

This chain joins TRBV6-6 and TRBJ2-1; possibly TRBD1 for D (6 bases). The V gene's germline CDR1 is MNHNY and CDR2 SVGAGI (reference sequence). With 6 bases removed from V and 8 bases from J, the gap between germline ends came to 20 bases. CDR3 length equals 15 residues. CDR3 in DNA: TGTGCCAGCAGCCCCCAGATGGTTGGGGGCTATGAGCAGTTCTTC. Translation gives CASSPQMVGGYEQFF.

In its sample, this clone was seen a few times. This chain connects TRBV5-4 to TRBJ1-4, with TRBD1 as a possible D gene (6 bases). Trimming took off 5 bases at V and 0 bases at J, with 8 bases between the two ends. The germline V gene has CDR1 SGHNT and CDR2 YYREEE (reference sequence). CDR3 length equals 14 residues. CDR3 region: CASSWTATNEKLFF. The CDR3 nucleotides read TGTGCCAGCAGTTGGACAGCAACTAATGAAAAACTGTTTTTT.

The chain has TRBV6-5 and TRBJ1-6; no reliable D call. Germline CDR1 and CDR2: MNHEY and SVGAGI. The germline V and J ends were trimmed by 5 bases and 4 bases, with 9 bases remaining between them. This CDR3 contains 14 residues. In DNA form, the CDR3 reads TGTGCCAGCAGTACCTGGACTTATAATTCACCCCTCCACTTT. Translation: CASSTWTYNSPLHF.

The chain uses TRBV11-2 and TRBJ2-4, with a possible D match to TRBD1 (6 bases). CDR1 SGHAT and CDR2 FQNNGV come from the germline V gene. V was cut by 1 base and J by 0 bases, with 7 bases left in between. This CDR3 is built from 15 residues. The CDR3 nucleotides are TGTGCCAGCAGCTTAGTAGGGGGAGCCAAAAACATTCAGTACTTC. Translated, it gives CASSLVGGAKNIQYF. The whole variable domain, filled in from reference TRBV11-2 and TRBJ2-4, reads EAGVAQSPRYKIIEKRQSVAFWCNPISGHATLYWYQQILGQGPKLLIQFQNNGVVDDSQLPKDRFSAERLKGVDSTLKIQPAKLEDSAVYLCASSLVGGAKNIQYFGAGTRLSVL.

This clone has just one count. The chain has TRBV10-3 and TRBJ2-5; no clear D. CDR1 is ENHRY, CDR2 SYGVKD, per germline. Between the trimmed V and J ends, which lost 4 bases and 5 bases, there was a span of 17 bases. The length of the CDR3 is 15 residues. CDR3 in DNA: TGTGCCATCAGTGTTAATCTGGTAGCCGTGGAGACCCAGTACTTC. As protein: CAISVNLVAVETQYF.

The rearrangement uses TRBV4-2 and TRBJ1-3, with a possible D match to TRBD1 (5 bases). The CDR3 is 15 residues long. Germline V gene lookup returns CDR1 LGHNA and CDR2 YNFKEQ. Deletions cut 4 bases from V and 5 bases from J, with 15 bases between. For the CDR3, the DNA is TGTGCCAGCAGCCCCGTCCGAGACAGTAGAAACACCATATATTTT. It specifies CASSPVRDSRNTIYF.